The 30 T cell receptor beta chains below come from one sample, sequenced in a study of shared clonotypes between healthy human individuals. Method: immunoSEQ multiplex PCR; TCRdb's copy keeps in-frame clones and lacks some. The sample gives approximately 2.3 million clones, more than 80% of which show up once; roughly 0.36% is in the top ten. Sequenced input: naive CD4+ T cells from PBMCs. Stated subset: CD45RA+ positively selected. The source is a man between 18 and 35 years old in good health. Some clones in this sample may be carry-over from other donors' samples.

The genes are TRBV18 and TRBJ2-5, with D perhaps matching TRBD1 (6 bases). This CDR3 comprises 13 residues. V lost 2 bases and J lost 4, with 8 bases in between. Germline loops: CDR1 KGHSH, CDR2 LQKENI. Here the CDR3 reads CASSPGQIETQYF. For the CDR3, the DNA is TGTGCCAGCTCACCAGGACAGATAGAGACCCAGTACTTC.

The chain employs TRBV15 and TRBJ1-3; a weak D match, TRBD1 (5 bases). This CDR3 has 14 residues. Trimming took 4 bases from V and 1 from J, leaving 8 bases between them. Looked up from germline, CDR1 is LNHNV and CDR2 is YYDKDF (reference sequence). The CDR3 DNA reads TGTGCCACCAGCACGCGACAGTCTGGAAACACCATATATTTT. Amino acid sequence: CATSTRQSGNTIYF.

As concerns this clone: The sample has other DNA sequences that encode this CDR3 too. The chain couples TRBV5-4 to TRBJ1-1; D ambiguous. V was clipped by 2 bases and J by 0 bases, with 5 bases between them. The CDR3 has 13 amino acids. Germline CDR1 reads SGHNT; CDR2 reads YYREEE (reference sequence). Here the CDR3 DNA reads TGTGCCAGCAGCTTTTCCATGAACACTGAAGCTTTCTTT. It codes for CASSFSMNTEAFF.

The V and J genes are TRBV4-1 and TRBJ2-1, with D tentatively TRBD1 (5 bases). The CDR3 has 15 residues. Germline loops: CDR1 MGHRA, CDR2 YSYEKL. The V end lost 4 bases, the J end lost 4 bases, and 14 bases lay between the germline ends. CDR3: CASSPYRTPYNEQFF. The DNA of the CDR3 is TGCGCCAGCAGCCCCTACCGGACACCTTACAATGAGCAGTTCTTC.

The chain joins TRBV9 to TRBJ1-1; the D gene is possibly TRBD1 (5 bases). Trimming removed 3 bases from V and 1 base from J, with 16 bases in between. Germline V gene data show CDR1 as SGDLS and CDR2 as YYNGEE. CDR3 length: 16 residues. CDR3: CASSAGRRVTNTEAFF. As DNA, the CDR3 is TGTGCCAGCAGCGCGGGACGGAGAGTTACGAACACTGAAGCTTTCTTT.

V and J are TRBV6-5 and TRBJ2-2; D is possibly TRBD1 (6 bases). The CDR3 consists of 15 residues. The V and J ends lost 2 bases and 5 bases respectively, with 12 bases between them. Germline CDR1 reads MNHEY; CDR2 reads SVGAGI. The CDR3 region has the DNA TGTGCCAGCAGTTACGGGACAACCTCAACCGGGGAGCTGTTTTTT. This sequence encodes CASSYGTTSTGELFF.

This chain connects TRBV9 to TRBJ2-3, with 14 bases that match TRBD2. V was clipped by 3 bases and J by 0 bases; unmatched bases: 6. Per the germline V gene, CDR1 is SGDLS and CDR2 is YYNGEE. This CDR3 is 18 amino acids long. The CDR3 sequence: CASSAPGLAGGSTDTQYF. Written as DNA, the CDR3 is TGTGCCAGCAGCGCTCCCGGACTAGCGGGAGGTAGCACAGATACGCAGTATTTT.

The chain uses TRBV28 and TRBJ2-1, with 12 bases identical to TRBD2. The CDR3 covers 16 residues. Trimming at V came to 2 bases and at J to 10 bases, leaving 9 bases not matched to a gene. Germline V gene lookup returns CDR1 MDHEN and CDR2 SYDVKM. CDR3 DNA: TGTGCCAGCAGTTTAAGACCTAGCGGGAGGGCCGGAGAGCAGTTCTTC. It codes for CASSLRPSGRAGEQFF.

The chain joins TRBV6-1 to TRBJ1-2; 8 bases map to TRBD1. V shed 1 base and J 7 bases; nucleotides not matched to a gene: 8. CDR3 length: 15 amino acids. The germline gives CDR1 MNHNS, CDR2 SASEGT. CDR3 coding DNA: TGTGCCAGCAGTGAAGGACAGGGGCAATCGTTTGGCTACACCTTC. It translates to CASSEGQGQSFGYTF.

This chain connects TRBV5-1 to TRBJ2-3; no definite D call. The CDR3 totals 16 residues. V lost 2 bases, J lost 5 bases, and 18 bases lay in between. The germline CDR1 and CDR2 sequences are SGHRS and YFSETQ. CDR3 nucleotide sequence: TGCGCCAGCAGCTTCCAATCGAGCCAGCACTTAGATACGCAGTATTTT. Amino acids: CASSFQSSQHLDTQYF.

Note on this clone: This sample includes further DNA sequences coding for the same CDR3. The V call is TRBV5-5, the J call TRBJ1-2; 8 bases match TRBD1. Looked up from germline, CDR1 is SGHKS and CDR2 is YYEKEE (reference sequence). The CDR3 runs to 14 residues. V gave up 4 bases and J gave up 0 bases; unmatched junction bases: 2. The CDR3 region is CASSPDRANYGYTF. The CDR3 DNA is TGTGCCAGCAGCCCGGACAGGGCTAACTATGGCTACACCTTC.

The gene calls are TRBV7-2 and TRBJ2-5; 16 bases agree with TRBD2. The CDR3 is made up of 16 amino acids. With 0 bases clipped from V and 5 bases from J, the junction kept 0 bases outside the gene matches. CDR1 is SGHTA and CDR2 is FQGNSA in the germline V gene. Here the CDR3 DNA reads TGTGCCAGCAGCTTAGCGGGACTAGCGGGAGGGGAGACCCAGTACTTC. It codes for CASSLAGLAGGETQYF.

This rearrangement joins TRBV7-8 to TRBJ1-1; D call uncertain. Germline CDR1 is SGHVS and CDR2 is FQNEAQ. Trimming pared 2 bases from V and 8 bases from J, leaving 12 bases between. CDR3 length: 13 amino acids. CDR3 coding DNA: TGTGCCAGCAGCTTACCCCAGAAAGGGGAAGCTTTCTTT. Encoded protein: CASSLPQKGEAFF.

This clone was seen a few times. This chain uses TRBV5-4 with TRBJ1-1; 7 bases align to TRBD1. The V gene's germline CDR1 is SGHNT and CDR2 YYREEE (reference sequence). The trim removed 6 bases at V and 8 bases at J, leaving 4 bases unmatched. The CDR3 length is 11 residues. The CDR3 reads CASTGDSEAFF. The CDR3 DNA reads TGTGCCAGCACCGGGGACAGCGAAGCTTTCTTT.

Of note for this clone: The sample carries other DNA sequences with the same CDR3. This chain links TRBV7-2 with TRBJ2-1; no clear D gene. V was shortened by 5 bases and J by 7 bases, with 9 bases between the two germline ends. This CDR3 region has 12 residues. Germline assignment: CDR1 SGHTA and CDR2 FQGNSA. CDR3 sequence reads: CASSVVLNEQFF. CDR3 nucleotide sequence: TGTGCCAGCAGCGTAGTACTGAATGAGCAGTTCTTC.

The J gene is TRBJ2-3, the V gene TRBV2; D not certain. This CDR3 is built from 14 residues. Trimming pared 7 bases from V and 0 bases from J, leaving 11 bases between. Germline CDR1 reads SNHLY; CDR2 reads FYNNEI. In DNA form, the CDR3 reads TGTGCCAGCACCTGGGGAACTAGCACAGATACGCAGTATTTT. Translation gives CASTWGTSTDTQYF. Using reference TRBV2 and TRBJ2-3 for the parts outside the CDR3, the full variable domain is EPEVTQTPSHQVTQMGQEVILRCVPISNHLYFYWYRQILGQKVEFLVSFYNNEISEKSEIFDDQFSVERPDGSNFTLKIRSTKLEDSAMYFCASTWGTSTDTQYFGPGTRLTVL.

The rearrangement joins TRBV29-1 to TRBJ2-1, with 9 bases matching TRBD2. The CDR3 contains 16 residues. Germline lookup yields CDR1 SQVTM and CDR2 ANQGSEA. Trimming took 4 bases from V and 0 from J; bases not matched to a gene: 7. The CDR3 loop reads CSVVPTREGSYNEQFF. The CDR3 DNA reads as TGCAGCGTTGTCCCAACGCGGGAGGGCTCCTACAATGAGCAGTTCTTC.

Comments on this clone: Distinct nucleotide sequences in the sample also encode this CDR3. This chain joins TRBV6-5 and TRBJ1-2; the match to TRBD1 covers 10 bases. CDR3 length equals 14 residues. Germline V gene lookup returns CDR1 MNHEY and CDR2 SVGAGI. The junction had 6 bases not matched to a gene; V was cut back by 5 bases and J by 6 bases. In DNA, the CDR3 is TGTGCCAGCAGTGCTCGGGACAGGGGTAATGGCTACACCTTC. Translated, it gives CASSARDRGNGYTF.

The chain carries TRBV28 and TRBJ1-2; maybe TRBD1 (5 bases). V gave up 5 bases and J gave up 2 bases, with 24 bases separating them. Germline V gene lookup returns CDR1 MDHEN and CDR2 SYDVKM. The CDR3 is made up of 18 amino acids. In nucleotides, the CDR3 is TGTGCCAGCAGTAACCATGGACAATCACAAGGTCCAAACTATGGCTACACCTTC. Amino acid sequence: CASSNHGQSQGPNYGYTF.

As to this clone: Within the sample, other DNA sequences also encode this same CDR3. The chain carries TRBV5-4 and TRBJ2-1; 13 positions match TRBD2. The V and J ends lost 1 base and 7 bases, in that order; junction bases with no gene match: 2. From germline, CDR1 is SGHNT and CDR2 YYREEE (reference sequence). The CDR3 runs 15 residues. CDR3 sequence (DNA): TGTGCCAGCAGCTTGCGACTAGCGGGAGGTAATGAGCAGTTCTTC. Translation: CASSLRLAGGNEQFF.

The CDR3 sequence: CASRQTLSNQPQHF. The CDR3 DNA follows: TGTGCCAGCAGGCAAACCCTTAGCAATCAGCCCCAGCATTTT. The chain couples TRBV6-5 to TRBJ1-5; D is ambiguous. CDR1 and CDR2 (germline): MNHEY, SVGAGI. V lost 6 bases and J 0 bases, leaving 9 bases between the germline ends. The CDR3 is made up of 14 amino acids.

The CDR3 reads CASRSTGVGDEKLFF. The CDR3 nucleotides read TGCGCCAGCAGATCGACAGGGGTTGGGGATGAAAAACTGTTTTTT. This chain connects TRBV5-1 to TRBJ1-4; 8 bases fit TRBD1. Germline lookup yields CDR1 SGHRS and CDR2 YFSETQ. This CDR3 has 15 residues. J lost 6 bases, V lost 5 bases, and 9 bases had no gene match.

This chain joins TRBV30 and TRBJ2-3, with D unclear. Germline lookup yields CDR1 GTSNPN and CDR2 SVGIG (reference sequence). The ends were cut back, 5 bases at V and 4 bases at J, with 7 bases in the middle. The CDR3 extends over 11 amino acids. The CDR3 nucleotides read TGTGCCTGGGGGATATCAGATACGCAGTATTTT. This gives the protein CAWGISDTQYF.

This chain joins TRBV10-2 and TRBJ2-3; 13 bases match TRBD2. Losses at the gene ends were 4 bases for V and 0 bases for J; bases not matched to a gene: 7. Per germline, CDR1 WSHSY and CDR2 SAAADI. The length of the CDR3 is 18 residues. The CDR3 sequence is CASSGSGTSGASTDTQYF. CDR3 coding DNA: TGCGCCAGCAGTGGTTCCGGGACTAGCGGGGCTAGCACAGATACGCAGTATTTT.

Points on this clone: Other nucleotide sequences from this sample produce the same CDR3. The chain links TRBV5-4 to TRBJ1-3, with D maybe TRBD1 (5 bases). Germline CDR1 is SGHNT and CDR2 is YYREEE (reference sequence). The CDR3 length is 13 residues. V shed 4 bases and J shed 1 base, with 6 bases lying between them. In DNA form, the CDR3 reads TGTGCCAGCAGCGGGGGATCTGGAAACACCATATATTTT. It is translated as CASSGGSGNTIYF.

On this clone: This sample also contains other DNA sequences that code for the same CDR3. V usage is TRBV15 and J usage is TRBJ1-1; D uncertain. V lost 0 bases, J lost 5 bases, and 7 bases lay in between. The CDR3 contains 13 residues. CDR1 and CDR2 from the germline V gene are LNHNV and YYDKDF (reference sequence). The CDR3 protein is CATSREPRTEAFF. The CDR3 DNA sequence: TGTGCCACCAGCAGAGAACCCCGGACTGAAGCTTTCTTT.

This sequence joins TRBV6-5 and TRBJ2-1; TRBD1 is a possible D gene (6 bases). The CDR3 is made up of 15 amino acids. The germline gives CDR1 MNHEY, CDR2 SVGAGI. The V and J ends lost 6 bases and 0 bases respectively, with 12 bases between them. Here the CDR3 reads CASRPTGISYNEQFF. CDR3 coding DNA: TGTGCCAGCAGGCCAACAGGGATCTCCTACAATGAGCAGTTCTTC.

A remark on this clone: Other DNA sequences in this sample translate to the same CDR3. The CDR3 loop reads CASRGQGAGETQYF. The CDR3 bases are TGTGCCAGCAGGGGACAGGGGGCGGGTGAGACCCAGTACTTC. The rearrangement uses TRBV6-1 and TRBJ2-5; 12 nucleotides match TRBD1. The J segment lost 5 bases and the V segment lost 6 bases, leaving 4 bases of the junction unmatched. Germline V lookup: CDR1 MNHNS, CDR2 SASEGT. This CDR3 is 14 amino acids long.

The rearrangement links TRBV7-9 to TRBJ2-3; a possible D gene is TRBD1 (5 bases). The CDR3 extends over 14 amino acids. Germline V lookup: CDR1 SEHNR, CDR2 FQNEAQ (reference sequence). V was trimmed by 5 bases and J by 2 bases, leaving 11 bases between them. The CDR3 here is CASSAGYPTDTQYF. CDR3 nucleotide sequence: TGTGCCAGCAGCGCAGGGTACCCCACAGATACGCAGTATTTT.

The chain links TRBV25-1 to TRBJ2-2, with 14 bases lining up with TRBD2. The CDR3 has 16 residues. J lost 5 bases, V lost 6 bases, and 5 bases had no gene match. CDR1 is MGHDK, CDR2 SYGVNS, per germline. The CDR3 loop reads CASRSGLAGDTGELFF. The CDR3 DNA sequence: TGTGCCAGCAGATCGGGACTAGCGGGAGATACCGGGGAGCTGTTTTTT.